This T cell receptor beta chain was observed in a study of Graves' ophthalmopathy and Graves' hyperthyroidism. Trimming shortened V by 2 bases and J by 5 bases, and 15 bases separated the two germline ends. CDR1 SEHNR and CDR2 FQNEAQ come from the germline V gene (reference sequence). The length of the CDR3 is 15 residues. The sequenced template was RNA, covering the TCR beta CDR3 region. Amplification began with first-round RT-PCR using HTBI primers, then second-round multiplex PCR was performed. MiXCR was run by TCRdb on the multiplex PCR reads, yielding one entry per CDR3 protein. Counted here are approximately 1.2 million distinct CDR3 sequences, about two fifths occurring once; the ten biggest clones make up 11%. This clonotype was recorded only once.

This chain joins TRBV7-9 and TRBJ2-5, with TRBD1 as a possible D gene (6 bases). This TCR was recovered from an adult man with Graves' hyperthyroidism. The sample comprised peripheral blood or thyroid tissue (not recorded which). CDR3 protein: CASSLLGALGETQYF. As DNA, the CDR3 is TGTGCCAGCAGCTTACTGGGGGCTTTAGGGGAGACCCAGTACTTC.